This is a list of T cell receptor beta chains from one sample in a study of blood T cell repertoires in COVID-19. The data were produced by immunoSEQ multiplex PCR, yet TCRdb's version contains in-frame clones alone and is incomplete. The table lists more than 85,000 clones, around three quarters of them singletons, with around 4.7% in the top ten. Sequencing was done on a sample of peripheral blood. Every receptor here comes from a human donor in a cohort sampled during active or convalescent COVID-19. Each CDR3 is given with its conserved first and last residue. A D gene is named only where the DNA matches it firmly. Size is stated for part of the rows, as once, few or many counts, or as a class when the clone is expanded.

j_gene | d_gene | abundance | v_gene | CDR3nt | CDR3aa
TRBJ2-1 | NA | NA | TRBV7-6 | TGTGCCAGCAGCCCGAGCTTGAGCAATGAGCAGTTCTTC | CASSPSLSNEQFF
TRBJ1-6 | TRBD1 | few | TRBV5-1 | TGCGCCAGCAGCAGGGGGACAGATAATTCACCCCTCCACTTT | CASSRGTDNSPLHF
TRBJ2-7 | NA | NA | TRBV11-2 | TGTGCCAGCAGCTTACTGGGGGCTGGTGGCGAGCAGTACTTC | CASSLLGAGGEQYF
TRBJ1-1 | TRBD1 | NA | TRBV5-1 | TGCGCCAGCAGCTTGGTAGCAGGGGGTGGGAACACTGAAGCTTTCTTT | CASSLVAGGGNTEAFF
TRBJ2-3 | TRBD2 | once | TRBV28 | TGTGCCAGCAGTTCTGGACTAGCGGGAGGGACGGATACGCAGTATTTT | CASSSGLAGGTDTQYF
TRBJ1-3 | NA | NA | TRBV28 | TGTGCCAGCAGTCCCACACGATTGAGGGGAAACACCATATATTTT | CASSPTRLRGNTIYF
TRBJ2-7 | NA | NA | TRBV9 | TGTGCCAGCGGCCGACAGAACTACGAGCAGTACTTC | CASGRQNYEQYF
TRBJ1-2 | NA | NA | TRBV28 | TGTGCCAGCAGTTCCCCCCCGGGGGGATACTATGGCTACACCTTC | CASSSPPGGYYGYTF
TRBJ1-2 | NA | NA | TRBV4-1 | TGCGCCAGCAGCCAAATTTTGGCGGTTGGATTCTATGGCTACACCTTC | CASSQILAVGFYGYTF
TRBJ1-1 | NA | NA | TRBV14 | TGTGCCAGCAGCCGAGACCCACGGGGTGAAGCTTTCTTT | CASSRDPRGEAFF
TRBJ1-6 | NA | NA | TRBV6-5 | TGTGCCAGCAGTTATATATCGGCAGGCTTAAATTCACCCCTCCACTTT | CASSYISAGLNSPLHF
TRBJ2-1 | NA | NA | TRBV11-2 | TGTGCCAGCAGCTTGCCCCCGGGACTCCAGTTCTTC | CASSLPPGLQFF
TRBJ2-5 | TRBD2 | NA | TRBV9 | TGTGCCAGCAGCGTAGGGGGACTAGCGGGAAAAGAGACCCAGTACTTC | CASSVGGLAGKETQYF
TRBJ1-2 | NA | NA | TRBV28 | TGTGCCAGCAGACGAGGTGGCTACACCTTC | CASRRGGYTF
TRBJ2-5 | NA | NA | TRBV19 | TGTGCCAGTAGCAGGACAGCAGCTAGAGAGACCCAGTACTTC | CASSRTAARETQYF
TRBJ2-7 | NA | many | TRBV27 | TGTGCCAGCAGTCCTATGTTTTCCCCCGCCTACGAGCAGTACTTC | CASSPMFSPAYEQYF
TRBJ2-5 | TRBD2 | NA | TRBV10-1 | TGCGCCAGCAGTGATTCAGTAGCGGGGCTACCAGGGACCCAGTACTTC | CASSDSVAGLPGTQYF
TRBJ2-5 | TRBD2 | NA | TRBV7-6 | TGTGCCAGCAGGAAATTAGCGGGAGCCCAAGAGACCCAGTACTTC | CASRKLAGAQETQYF
TRBJ2-7 | TRBD1 | NA | TRBV24-1 | TGTGCCACCAGTGTAGCGACAGGGGTTCCCTACGAGCAGTACTTC | CATSVATGVPYEQYF
TRBJ1-1 | NA | NA | TRBV4-1 | TGCGCCAGCAGCTTAACCGGAGACACTGAAGCTTTCTTT | CASSLTGDTEAFF
TRBJ1-6 | NA | few | TRBV3-1/TRBV3-2 | TGTGCCAGCAGCCAAGAGGTGGGCAGGGATTATCGTTCACCCCTCCACTTT | CASSQEVGRDYRSPLHF
TRBJ1-2 | NA | NA | TRBV7-9 | TGTGCCAGCAGCTTAATTGCGGGTGAGGGAATGGACTATGGCTACACCTTC | CASSLIAGEGMDYGYTF
TRBJ2-7 | TRBD2 | NA | TRBV10-3 | TGTGCTATTTCCGGGACTAGCTCCTACGAGCAGTACTTC | CAISGTSSYEQYF
TRBJ2-7 | TRBD1 | NA | TRBV28 | TGTGCCAGCAGTTTACTCGGACAGGCGGACTACGAGCAGTACTTC | CASSLLGQADYEQYF
TRBJ2-5 | TRBD2 | NA | TRBV13 | TGTGCCAGCAGCACCGGACTAGCAGGGTTACAAGAGACCCAGTACTTC | CASSTGLAGLQETQYF
TRBJ2-1 | NA | NA | TRBV4-3 | TGCGCCAGCAGCGCCCGGGGGACCTCCTACAATGAGCAGTTCTTC | CASSARGTSYNEQFF
TRBJ2-5 | TRBD2 | NA | TRBV10-2 | TGCGCCAGCAGACGGACTAGCGGGGGGGCCTTATACCAAGAGACCCAGTACTTC | CASRRTSGGALYQETQYF